The 14 T cell receptor beta chains listed next were all sequenced from one sample in a study of Ad26.COV2.S vaccination and SARS-CoV-2 variants. Documented treatment: 15 to 20 received Ad26.COV2.S at low or high dose, single or two shots; 5 received placebo; per-sample allocation not given. The samples were gathered on day 63 after the first injection of vaccine or placebo. Repertoires were generated with immunoSEQ multiplex PCR, while TCRdb's copy carries only in-frame clones and drops some. The sample carries 440,000 or so clones, 92% recorded once. Sequenced here: peripheral blood, sampled in a trial of Ad26.COV2.S vaccine versus placebo. The receptors come from a person between 18 and 60 years old who received the Ad26.COV2.S COVID-19 vaccine or a placebo.

In DNA form, the CDR3 reads TGTGCCTCAGAAAGAGAGCAGGGTCAGGGGGACACTGAAGCTTTCTTT. This encodes CASEREQGQGDTEAFF. The chain uses TRBV10-3 and TRBJ1-1; 7 bases match TRBD1. CDR3 size: 16 residues. Per germline, CDR1 ENHRY and CDR2 SYGVKD. V trimming: 11 bases; J trimming: 3 bases; junction bases outside the gene matches: 18.

The sample holds a few counts of this clone. As DNA, the CDR3 is TGTGCCAGCAGCCCGGTTCGACCCTACACAGATACGCAGTATTTT. It codes for CASSPVRPYTDTQYF. The chain carries TRBV7-9 and TRBJ2-3; D is undetermined. The CDR3 sequence is 15 residues long. Germline assignment: CDR1 SEHNR and CDR2 FQNEAQ (reference sequence). V was clipped by 5 bases and J by 2 bases, with 14 bases between them.

The CDR3 loop reads CASSQGLHSTSTDTQYF. The CDR3, as DNA: TGTGCCAGCAGCCAGGGCTTACACAGTACTAGCACAGATACGCAGTATTTT. V usage is TRBV3-1 (or the pseudogene TRBV3-2) and J usage is TRBJ2-3; no clear D. Germline CDR1 is LGHDT and CDR2 is YNNKEL (reference sequence). This CDR3 is 17 amino acids long. Trimming took off 3 bases at V and 0 bases at J, with 16 bases between the two ends.

The chain uses TRBV20-1 and TRBJ1-2; no definite D call. The germline CDR1 and CDR2 sequences are DFQATT and SNEGSKA (reference sequence). The CDR3 runs to 11 residues. Trimming stripped 6 bases from V and 8 bases from J, with 13 bases between. The CDR3 spells CSAREPGGYTF. DNA for the CDR3: TGCAGTGCGCGCGAACCGGGGGGCTACACCTTC.

J is TRBJ1-1 and V is TRBV4-1; no clear D. V lost 0 bases and J 1 base, leaving 9 bases between the germline ends. The CDR3 sequence is 15 residues long. Germline V gene data show CDR1 as MGHRA and CDR2 as YSYEKL. CDR3 sequence (DNA): TGCGCCAGCAGCCAAGAAGGCGCCGGGAACACTGAAGCTTTCTTT. This sequence encodes CASSQEGAGNTEAFF.

The rearrangement joins TRBV18 to TRBJ2-7; the D gene could be TRBD1 or TRBD2 (5 bases each). Per the germline V gene, CDR1 is KGHSH and CDR2 is LQKENI. Trimming took 3 bases from V and 5 from J, leaving 8 bases between them. CDR3 length: 12 amino acids. The CDR3, as DNA: TGTGCCAGCTCACCGATGGGGGACGAGCAGTACTTC. Protein product: CASSPMGDEQYF.

The V and J genes are TRBV19 and TRBJ1-4; TRBD1 matches 7 bases. Per germline, CDR1 LNHDA and CDR2 SQIVND (reference sequence). With V trimmed by 6 bases and J by 4 bases, 5 bases remained unmatched. This CDR3 has 14 residues. CDR3 coding DNA: TGTGCCAGTAGCTGGACAGGTCATAATGAAAAACTGTTTTTT. It specifies CASSWTGHNEKLFF.

This clone was seen only once. The rearrangement joins TRBV2 to TRBJ1-4; D is unclear. V was shortened by 6 bases and J by 0 bases, with 11 bases between the two germline ends. The CDR3 has 15 residues. Germline V gene data show CDR1 as SNHLY and CDR2 as FYNNEI. The CDR3, as DNA: TGTGCCAGCAGAGGCGGGCCTACAACTAATGAAAAACTGTTTTTT. Its translation is CASRGGPTTNEKLFF.

The chain is built from TRBV18 and TRBJ1-1; possible D gene TRBD1, 6 bases. V was shortened by 6 bases and J by 3 bases, with 11 bases between the two germline ends. The CDR3 length is 13 residues. Germline V CDR1 and CDR2: KGHSH, LQKENI. DNA for the CDR3: TGTGCCAGCTCCCAGGGGTTGTACACTGAAGCTTTCTTT. Encoded protein: CASSQGLYTEAFF.

V gene TRBV5-1 combines with J gene TRBJ1-6; perhaps TRBD1 as D (5 bases). The germline V and J ends were trimmed by 0 bases and 7 bases, with 14 bases remaining between them. CDR1 and CDR2 (germline): SGHRS, YFSETQ. CDR3 length equals 16 residues. CDR3 amino acids: CASSLGRVRINSPLHF. CDR3 nucleotides: TGCGCCAGCAGCTTGGGCAGGGTACGAATAAATTCACCCCTCCACTTT. The full variable domain, with the rest looked up from reference TRBV5-1 and TRBJ1-6, is KAGVTQTPRYLIKTRGQQVTLSCSPISGHRSVSWYQQTPGQGLQFLFEYFSETQRNKGNFPGRFSGRQFSNSRSEMNVSTLELGDSALYLCASSLGRVRINSPLHFGNGTRLTVT.

The chain joins TRBV11-2 to TRBJ2-2, with D uncertain. The CDR3 runs to 15 residues. Trimming pared 4 bases from V and 6 bases from J, leaving 15 bases between. The germline CDR1 and CDR2 sequences are SGHAT and FQNNGV. Written as DNA, the CDR3 is TGTGCCAGCAGCTCCCGCTTCTCGCCCTCCGGGGAGCTGTTTTTT. Translated, it gives CASSSRFSPSGELFF.

J is TRBJ2-1 and V is TRBV11-2, with a possible D match to TRBD2 (6 bases). The CDR3 consists of 16 residues. With 5 bases removed from V and 0 bases from J, the gap between germline ends came to 14 bases. Germline V gene sequence: CDR1 SGHAT, CDR2 FQNNGV. CDR3 in DNA: TGTGCCAGCAGCGTCGGGACTCTAAGCTCCTACAATGAGCAGTTCTTC. Translating gives CASSVGTLSSYNEQFF.

For this clone: Other DNA sequences in this specimen translate into the identical CDR3. This chain uses TRBV27 with TRBJ2-7; D is unresolved. The CDR3 contains 13 residues. Per the germline V gene, CDR1 is MNHEY and CDR2 is SMNVEV (reference sequence). V lost 5 bases and J 6 bases, leaving 14 bases between the germline ends. The CDR3 nucleotides read TGTGCCAGCAGTCCATCAGCTGGTACCGAGCAGTACTTC. It encodes CASSPSAGTEQYF.

V and J are TRBV6-5 and TRBJ1-3, with D maybe TRBD1 (6 bases). The ends were cut back, 4 bases at V and 8 bases at J, with 15 bases in the middle. Germline CDR1 and CDR2: MNHEY and SVGAGI. This CDR3 has 14 amino acids. CDR3 protein: CASSLQGLLDTIYF. The CDR3 coding sequence is TGTGCCAGCAGTTTACAGGGACTTCTAGACACCATATATTTT.